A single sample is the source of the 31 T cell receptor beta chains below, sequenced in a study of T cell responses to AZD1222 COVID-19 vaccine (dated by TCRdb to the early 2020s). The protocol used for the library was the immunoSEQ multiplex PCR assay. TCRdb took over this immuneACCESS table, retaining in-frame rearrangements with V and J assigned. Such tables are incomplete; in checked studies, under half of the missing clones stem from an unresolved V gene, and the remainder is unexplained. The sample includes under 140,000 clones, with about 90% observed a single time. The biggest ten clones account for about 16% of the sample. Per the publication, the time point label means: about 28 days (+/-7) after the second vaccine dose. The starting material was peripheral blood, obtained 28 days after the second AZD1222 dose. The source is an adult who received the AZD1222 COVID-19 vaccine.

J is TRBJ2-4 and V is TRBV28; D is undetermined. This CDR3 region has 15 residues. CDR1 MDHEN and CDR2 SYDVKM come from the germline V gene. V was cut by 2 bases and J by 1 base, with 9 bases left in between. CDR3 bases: TGTGCCAGCAGTTTAGGTGGTGGGGCCAAAAACATTCAGTACTTC. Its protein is CASSLGGGAKNIQYF. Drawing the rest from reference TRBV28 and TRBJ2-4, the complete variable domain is DVKVTQSSRYLVKRTGEKVFLECVQDMDHENMFWYRQDPGLGLRLIYFSYDVKMKEKGDIPEGYSVSREKKERFSLILESASTNQTSMYLCASSLGGGAKNIQYFGAGTRLSVL.

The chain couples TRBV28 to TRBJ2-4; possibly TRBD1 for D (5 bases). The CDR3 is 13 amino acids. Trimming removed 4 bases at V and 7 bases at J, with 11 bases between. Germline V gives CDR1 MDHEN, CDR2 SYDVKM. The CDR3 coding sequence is TGTGCCAGCAGTTCCCAGGGCCGGAACATTCAGTACTTC. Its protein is CASSSQGRNIQYF. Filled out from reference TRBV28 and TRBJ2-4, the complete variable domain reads DVKVTQSSRYLVKRTGEKVFLECVQDMDHENMFWYRQDPGLGLRLIYFSYDVKMKEKGDIPEGYSVSREKKERFSLILESASTNQTSMYLCASSSQGRNIQYFGAGTRLSVL.

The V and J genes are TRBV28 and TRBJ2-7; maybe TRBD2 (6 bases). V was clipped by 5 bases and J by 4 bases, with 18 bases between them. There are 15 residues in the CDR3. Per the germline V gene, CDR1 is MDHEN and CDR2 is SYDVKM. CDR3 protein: CASSVDAGLPYEQYF. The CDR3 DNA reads TGTGCCAGCAGTGTAGATGCGGGGCTCCCTTACGAGCAGTACTTC.

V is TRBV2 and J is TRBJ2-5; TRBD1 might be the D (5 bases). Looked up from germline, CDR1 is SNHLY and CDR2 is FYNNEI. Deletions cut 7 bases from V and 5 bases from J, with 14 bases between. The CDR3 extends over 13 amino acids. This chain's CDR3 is CASTPDSGETQYF. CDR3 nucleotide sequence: TGTGCCAGCACCCCGGATTCAGGGGAGACCCAGTACTTC.

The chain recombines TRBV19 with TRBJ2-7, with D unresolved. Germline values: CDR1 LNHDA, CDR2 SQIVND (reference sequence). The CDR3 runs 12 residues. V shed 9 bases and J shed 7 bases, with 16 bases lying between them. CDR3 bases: TGTGCCAGCGGACGCTACCTATGGGAGCAGTACTTC. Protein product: CASGRYLWEQYF.

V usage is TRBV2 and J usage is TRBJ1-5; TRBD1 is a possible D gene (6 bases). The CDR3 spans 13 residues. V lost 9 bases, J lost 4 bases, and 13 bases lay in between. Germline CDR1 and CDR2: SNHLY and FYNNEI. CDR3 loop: CASITGLNQPQHF. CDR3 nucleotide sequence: TGTGCCAGTATTACAGGGTTAAATCAGCCCCAGCATTTT.

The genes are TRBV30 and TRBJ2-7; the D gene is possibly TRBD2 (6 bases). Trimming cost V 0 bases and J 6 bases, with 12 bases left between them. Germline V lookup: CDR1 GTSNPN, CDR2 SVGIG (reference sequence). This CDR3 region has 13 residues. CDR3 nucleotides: TGTGCCTGGAGTGTGCGGGAAGCCATCGAGCAGTACTTC. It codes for CAWSVREAIEQYF.

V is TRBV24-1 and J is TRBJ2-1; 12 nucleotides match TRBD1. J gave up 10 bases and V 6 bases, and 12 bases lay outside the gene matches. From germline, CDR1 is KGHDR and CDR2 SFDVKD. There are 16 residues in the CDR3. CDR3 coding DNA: TGTGCCACCAGTCACCCCGGGACAGGGGGCGGGGGCGAGCAGTTCTTC. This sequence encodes CATSHPGTGGGGEQFF.

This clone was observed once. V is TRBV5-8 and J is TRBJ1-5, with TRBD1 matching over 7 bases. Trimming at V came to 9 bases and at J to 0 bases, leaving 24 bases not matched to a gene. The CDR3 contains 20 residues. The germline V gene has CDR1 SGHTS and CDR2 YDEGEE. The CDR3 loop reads CATRPRAYRGRSGSNQPQHF. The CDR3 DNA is TGTGCCACCAGGCCACGGGCATACAGGGGTAGAAGTGGTAGCAATCAGCCCCAGCATTTT. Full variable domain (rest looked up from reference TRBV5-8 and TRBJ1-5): EAGVTQSPTHLIKTRGQQATLRCSPISGHTSVYWYQQALGLGLQFLLWYDEGEERNRGNFPPRFSGRQFPNYSSELNVNALELEDSALYLCATRPRAYRGRSGSNQPQHFGDGTRLSIL.

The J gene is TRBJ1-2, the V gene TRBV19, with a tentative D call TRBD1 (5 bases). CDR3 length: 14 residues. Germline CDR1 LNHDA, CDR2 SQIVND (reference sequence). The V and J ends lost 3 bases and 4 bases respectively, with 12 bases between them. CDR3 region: CASSIEGRFYGYTF. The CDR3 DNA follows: TGTGCCAGTAGTATTGAGGGGCGCTTCTATGGCTACACCTTC.

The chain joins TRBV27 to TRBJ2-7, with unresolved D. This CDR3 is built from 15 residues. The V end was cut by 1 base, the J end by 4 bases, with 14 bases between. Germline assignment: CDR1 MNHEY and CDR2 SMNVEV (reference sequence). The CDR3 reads CASSLYYSHSYEQYF. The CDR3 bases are TGTGCCAGCAGTTTATATTATAGCCACTCTTACGAGCAGTACTTC.

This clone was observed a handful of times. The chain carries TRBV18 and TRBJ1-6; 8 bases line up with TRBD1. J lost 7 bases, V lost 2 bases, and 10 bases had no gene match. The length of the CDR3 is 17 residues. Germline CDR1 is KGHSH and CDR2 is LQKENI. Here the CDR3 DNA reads TGTGCCAGCTCACCAGGGTCAGGGGGCGGTCGGAATTCACCCCTCCACTTT. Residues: CASSPGSGGGRNSPLHF.

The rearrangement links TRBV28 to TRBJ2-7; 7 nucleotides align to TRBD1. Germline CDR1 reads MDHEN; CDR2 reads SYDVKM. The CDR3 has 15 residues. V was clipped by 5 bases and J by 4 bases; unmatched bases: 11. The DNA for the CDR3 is TGTGCCAGCAGTAGGGGTGACAGGGACCCGTACGAGCAGTACTTC. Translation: CASSRGDRDPYEQYF.

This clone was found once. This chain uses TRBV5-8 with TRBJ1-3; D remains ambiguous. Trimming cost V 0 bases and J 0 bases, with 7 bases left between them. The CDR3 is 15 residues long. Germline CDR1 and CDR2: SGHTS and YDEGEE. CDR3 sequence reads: CASSLGGNSGNTIYF. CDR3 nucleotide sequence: TGTGCCAGCAGCTTGGGGGGTAACTCTGGAAACACCATATATTTT.

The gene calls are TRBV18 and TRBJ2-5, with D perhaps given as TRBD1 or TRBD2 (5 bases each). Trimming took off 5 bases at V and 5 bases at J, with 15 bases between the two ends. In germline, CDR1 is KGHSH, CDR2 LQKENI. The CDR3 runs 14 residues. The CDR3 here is CASSSSGSGETQYF. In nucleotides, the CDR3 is TGTGCCAGCTCATCATCAGGGAGTGGGGAGACCCAGTACTTC.

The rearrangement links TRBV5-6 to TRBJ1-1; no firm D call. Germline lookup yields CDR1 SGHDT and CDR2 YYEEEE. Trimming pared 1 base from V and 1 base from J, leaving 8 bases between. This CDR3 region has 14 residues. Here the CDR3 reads CASSLTPGNTEAFF. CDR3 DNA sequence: TGTGCCAGCAGCTTGACTCCGGGGAACACTGAAGCTTTCTTT.

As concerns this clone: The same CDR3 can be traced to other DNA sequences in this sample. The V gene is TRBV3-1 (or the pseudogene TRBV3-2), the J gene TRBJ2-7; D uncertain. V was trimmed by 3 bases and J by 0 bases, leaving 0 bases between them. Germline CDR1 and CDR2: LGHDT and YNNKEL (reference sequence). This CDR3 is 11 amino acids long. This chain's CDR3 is CASSHSYEQYF. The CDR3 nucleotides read TGTGCCAGCAGCCACTCCTACGAGCAGTACTTC.

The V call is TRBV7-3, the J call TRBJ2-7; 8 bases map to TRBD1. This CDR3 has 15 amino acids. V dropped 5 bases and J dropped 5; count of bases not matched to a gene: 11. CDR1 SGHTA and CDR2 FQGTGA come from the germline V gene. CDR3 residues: CASSPTRQGIHEQYF. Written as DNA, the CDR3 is TGTGCCAGCAGCCCCACACGACAGGGGATCCACGAGCAGTACTTC.

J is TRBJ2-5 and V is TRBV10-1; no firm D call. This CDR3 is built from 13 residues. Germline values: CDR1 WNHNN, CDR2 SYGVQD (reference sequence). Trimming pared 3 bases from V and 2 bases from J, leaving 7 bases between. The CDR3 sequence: CASSDGRQETQYF. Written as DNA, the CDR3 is TGCGCCAGCAGTGACGGCAGACAAGAGACCCAGTACTTC.

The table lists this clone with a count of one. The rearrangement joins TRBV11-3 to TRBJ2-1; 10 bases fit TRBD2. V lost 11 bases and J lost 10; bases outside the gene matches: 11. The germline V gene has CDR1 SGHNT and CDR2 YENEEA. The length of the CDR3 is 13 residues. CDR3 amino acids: CACSGGLPREQFF. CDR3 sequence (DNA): TGTGCCTGTAGCGGGGGGCTCCCACGGGAGCAGTTCTTC.

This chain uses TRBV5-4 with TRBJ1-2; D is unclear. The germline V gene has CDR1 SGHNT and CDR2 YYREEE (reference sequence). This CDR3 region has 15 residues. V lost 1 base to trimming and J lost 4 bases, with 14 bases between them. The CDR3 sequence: CASSLSIGVTYGYTF. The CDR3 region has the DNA TGTGCCAGCAGCTTGAGTATCGGGGTGACCTATGGCTACACCTTC.

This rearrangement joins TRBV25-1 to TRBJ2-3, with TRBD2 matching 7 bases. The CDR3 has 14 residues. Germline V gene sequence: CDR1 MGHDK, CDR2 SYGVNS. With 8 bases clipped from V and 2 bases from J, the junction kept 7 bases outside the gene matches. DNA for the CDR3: TGTGCCAGCCGGGATTGGGACTACACAGATACGCAGTATTTT. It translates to CASRDWDYTDTQYF.

This CDR3 is CASSLGGGLGNQPQHF. In DNA, the CDR3 is TGCGCCAGCAGCTTGGGTGGAGGGTTGGGTAATCAGCCCCAGCATTTT. The chain carries TRBV5-1 and TRBJ1-5; D remains ambiguous. There are 16 residues in the CDR3. The V and J ends lost 0 bases and 4 bases respectively, with 14 bases between them. Germline CDR1 SGHRS, CDR2 YFSETQ.

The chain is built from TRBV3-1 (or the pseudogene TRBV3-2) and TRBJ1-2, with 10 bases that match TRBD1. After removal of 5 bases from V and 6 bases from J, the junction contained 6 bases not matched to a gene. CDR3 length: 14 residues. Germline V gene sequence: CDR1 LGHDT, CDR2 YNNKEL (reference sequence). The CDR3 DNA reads TGTGCCAGCAGCGATATGGGACAGGGGCATGGCTACACCTTC. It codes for CASSDMGQGHGYTF.

CDR3 sequence (DNA): TGTGCCAGCAAAAACAGGGAATTCGATGGCTACACCTTC. Translated: CASKNREFDGYTF. The rearrangement links TRBV6-5 to TRBJ1-2; D is possibly TRBD1 (6 bases). V lost 7 bases and J lost 6, with 15 bases in between. This CDR3 spans 13 amino acids. CDR1 and CDR2 (germline): MNHEY, SVGAGI.

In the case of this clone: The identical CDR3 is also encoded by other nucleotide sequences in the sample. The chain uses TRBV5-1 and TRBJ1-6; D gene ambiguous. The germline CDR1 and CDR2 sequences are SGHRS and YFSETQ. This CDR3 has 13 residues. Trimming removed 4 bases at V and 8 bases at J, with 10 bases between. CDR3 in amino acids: CASSLAADSPLHF. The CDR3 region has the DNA TGCGCCAGCAGCCTGGCAGCGGATTCACCCCTCCACTTT.

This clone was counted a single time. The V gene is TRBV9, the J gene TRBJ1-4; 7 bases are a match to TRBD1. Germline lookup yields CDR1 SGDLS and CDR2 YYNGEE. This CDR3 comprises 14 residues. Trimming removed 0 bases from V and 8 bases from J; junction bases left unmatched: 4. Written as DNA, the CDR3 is TGTGCCAGCAGCGTAGAAGGGACAGCAGAAAAACTGTTTTTT. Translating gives CASSVEGTAEKLFF.

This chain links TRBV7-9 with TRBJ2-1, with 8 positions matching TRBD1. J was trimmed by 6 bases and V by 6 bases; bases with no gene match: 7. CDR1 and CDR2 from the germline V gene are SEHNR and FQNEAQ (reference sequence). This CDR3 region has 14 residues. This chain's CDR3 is CASRRTGPGNEQFF. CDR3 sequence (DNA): TGTGCCAGCAGACGGACAGGGCCGGGCAATGAGCAGTTCTTC.

The CDR3 nucleotides are TGTGCCAGCAGACCTAGCGGGGGTGCCTACAATGAGCAGTTCTTC. It is translated as CASRPSGGAYNEQFF. The genes are TRBV6-5 and TRBJ2-1; 10 bases match TRBD2. CDR3 length equals 15 residues. The V gene end was trimmed by 6 bases and the J gene end by 2 bases; junction bases not matched to a gene: 4. Germline values: CDR1 MNHEY, CDR2 SVGAGI.

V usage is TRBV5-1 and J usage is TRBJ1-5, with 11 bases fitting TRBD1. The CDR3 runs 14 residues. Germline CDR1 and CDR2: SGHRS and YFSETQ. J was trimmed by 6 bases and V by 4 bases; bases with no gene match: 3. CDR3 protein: CASSVGTGGQPQHF. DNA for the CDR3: TGCGCCAGCAGCGTCGGGACAGGGGGTCAGCCCCAGCATTTT.

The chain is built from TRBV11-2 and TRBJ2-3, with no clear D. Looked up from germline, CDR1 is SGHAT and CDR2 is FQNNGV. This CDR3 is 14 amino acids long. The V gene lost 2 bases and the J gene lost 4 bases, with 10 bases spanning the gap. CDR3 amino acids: CASSLPRAPDTQYF. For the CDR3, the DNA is TGTGCCAGCAGCTTACCCCGGGCTCCAGATACGCAGTATTTT.